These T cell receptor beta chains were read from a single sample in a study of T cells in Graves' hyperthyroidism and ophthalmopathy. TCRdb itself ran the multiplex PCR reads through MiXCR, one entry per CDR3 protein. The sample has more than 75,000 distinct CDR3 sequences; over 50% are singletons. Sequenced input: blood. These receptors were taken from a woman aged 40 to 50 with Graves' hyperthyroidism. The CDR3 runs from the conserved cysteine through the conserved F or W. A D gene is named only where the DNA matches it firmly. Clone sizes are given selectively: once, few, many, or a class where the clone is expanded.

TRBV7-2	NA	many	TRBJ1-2	CASSQYQGRESGYTF	TGTGCCAGCAGCCAATATCAGGGGCGGGAGAGTGGCTACACCTTC
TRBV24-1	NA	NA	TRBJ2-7	CATSDPRQAGEQYF	TGTGCCACCAGTGATCCCCGACAGGCGGGCGAGCAGTACTTC
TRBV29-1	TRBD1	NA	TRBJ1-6	CSVERDREGSPLHF	TGCAGCGTTGAACGGGACAGGGAGGGTTCACCCCTCCACTTT
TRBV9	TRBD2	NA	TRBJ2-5	CASGVTSGTSGTETQYF	TGTGCCAGCGGCGTAACATCCGGGACTAGCGGGACCGAGACCCAGTACTTC
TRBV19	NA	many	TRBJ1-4	CASSMGGVGEKLFF	TGTGCCAGTAGTATGGGGGGGGTAGGTGAAAAACTGTTTTTT
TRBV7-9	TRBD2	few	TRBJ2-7	CASSRGLAGGQEQYF	TGTGCCAGCAGCCGAGGACTAGCGGGAGGTCAGGAGCAGTACTTC
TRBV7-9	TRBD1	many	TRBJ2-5	CASSPDRGFQETQYF	TGTGCCAGCAGCCCGGACAGGGGTTTCCAAGAGACCCAGTACTTC
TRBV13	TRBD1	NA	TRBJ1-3	CASRLTGGDRDTIYF	TGTGCCAGCAGGCTCACAGGCGGGGACAGGGACACCATATATTTT
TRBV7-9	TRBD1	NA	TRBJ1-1	CASSFTNTGTAEAFF	TGTGCCAGCAGCTTTACGAACACCGGGACAGCTGAAGCTTTCTTT
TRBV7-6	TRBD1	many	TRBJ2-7	CASSFGTGGSYEQYF	TGTGCCAGCAGCTTTGGGACAGGGGGTTCCTACGAGCAGTACTTC
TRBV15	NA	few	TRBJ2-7	CATSPHGAAEQYF	TGTGCCACCAGCCCTCACGGGGCGGCGGAGCAGTACTTC
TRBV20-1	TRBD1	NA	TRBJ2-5	CSATGQVGTQYF	TGCAGTGCTACAGGACAGGTTGGGACCCAGTACTTC
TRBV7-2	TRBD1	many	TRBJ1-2	CASSQGGQIYGYTF	TGTGCCAGCAGCCAAGGGGGACAGATTTATGGCTACACCTTC
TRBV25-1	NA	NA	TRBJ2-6	CASSDHGANVLTF	TGTGCCAGCAGTGATCATGGGGCCAACGTCCTGACTTTC
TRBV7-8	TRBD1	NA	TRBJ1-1	CASSLLDRGNTEAFF	TGTGCCAGCAGCTTACTGGACAGGGGGAACACTGAAGCTTTCTTT
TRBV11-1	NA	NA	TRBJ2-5	CASSPSGGKTQYF	TGTGCCAGCAGTCCCAGTGGCGGGAAGACCCAGTACTTC
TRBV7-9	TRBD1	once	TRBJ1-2	CASSLGTGRPNYGYTF	TGTGCCAGCAGCTTAGGGACAGGGCGACCTAACTATGGCTACACCTTC
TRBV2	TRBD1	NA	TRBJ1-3	CASRRGPSGYTIYF	TGTGCCAGCAGAAGGGGGCCCTCTGGCTACACCATATATTTT
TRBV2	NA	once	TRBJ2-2	CASSVSAEGRFGQLSF	TGCGCCAGCAGTGTCTCTGCAGAGGGGCGCTTCGGGCAGCTGTCTTTT
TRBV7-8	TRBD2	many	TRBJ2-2	CASSLLAGGDTGELFF	TGTGCCAGCAGCTTACTAGCGGGAGGAGACACCGGGGAGCTGTTTTTT
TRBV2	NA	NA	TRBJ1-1	CASSVDQGGQTEAFF	TGTGCCAGCAGTGTTGACCAGGGAGGCCAAACTGAAGCTTTCTTT
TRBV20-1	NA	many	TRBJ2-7	CSARAAQSYEQYF	TGCAGTGCCAGGGCCGCGCAGTCCTACGAGCAGTACTTC
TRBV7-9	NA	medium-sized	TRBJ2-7	CASSLAGVIYEQYF	TGTGCCAGCAGCTTAGCAGGAGTCATCTACGAGCAGTACTTC
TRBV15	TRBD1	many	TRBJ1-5	CATSVNRGHQPQHF	TGTGCCACCAGCGTAAACAGGGGGCATCAGCCCCAGCATTTT
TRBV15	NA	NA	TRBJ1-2	CATSSYQGGNYGYTF	TGTGCCACCAGCAGTTATCAGGGAGGGAACTATGGCTACACCTTC
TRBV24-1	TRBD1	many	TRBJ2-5	CATSDSGGGGETQYF	TGTGCCACCAGTGATTCAGGGGGTGGTGGAGAGACCCAGTACTTC
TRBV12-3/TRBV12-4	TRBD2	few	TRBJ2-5	CATSTSGRETQYF	TGTGCCACCTCGACTAGCGGGAGAGAGACCCAGTACTTC
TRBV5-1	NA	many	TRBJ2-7	CASSLAVSSEQYF	TGCGCCAGCAGCTTGGCCGTGAGTTCCGAGCAGTACTTC
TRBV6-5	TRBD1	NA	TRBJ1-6	CASSYGTDNSPLHF	TGTGCCAGCAGTTACGGGACAGATAATTCACCCCTCCACTTT
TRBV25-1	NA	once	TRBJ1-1	CACSAPKQGLGTEAFF	TGTGCCTGCAGTGCTCCAAAACAGGGTTTGGGCACTGAAGCTTTCTTT
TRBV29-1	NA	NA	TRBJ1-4	CSAGEVGTNEKLFF	TGCAGCGCTGGGGAGGTGGGCACTAATGAAAAACTGTTTTTT
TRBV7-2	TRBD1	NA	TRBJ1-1	CASSNTGTAEAFF	TGTGCCAGCAGTAACACCGGGACAGCTGAAGCTTTCTTT
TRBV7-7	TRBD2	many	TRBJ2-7	CASSLAGLAGEQYF	TGTGCCAGCAGCTTAGCGGGACTAGCGGGCGAGCAGTACTTC
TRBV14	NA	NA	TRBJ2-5	CASSQEPWEGETRYF	TGTGCCAGCAGCCAGGAGCCCTGGGAGGGGGAGACCCGGTACTTT
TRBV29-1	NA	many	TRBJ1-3	CSVGIGNTIYF	TGCAGCGTTGGGATCGGAAACACCATATATTTT
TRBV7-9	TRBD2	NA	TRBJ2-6	CASSLARGAGANVLTF	TGTGCCAGCAGCTTAGCGCGGGGGGCTGGGGCCAACGTCCTGACTTTC
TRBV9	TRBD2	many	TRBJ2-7	CASSGSPADSGRWYEQYF	TGTGCCAGCAGCGGGTCCCCCGCGGACAGCGGGAGATGGTACGAGCAGTACTTC
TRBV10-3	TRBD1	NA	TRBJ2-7	CAISVGQANYEQYF	TGTGCCATCAGTGTAGGACAGGCCAACTACGAGCAGTACTTC
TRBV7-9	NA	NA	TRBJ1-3	CASSLGGNSGNTIYF	TGTGCCAGCAGCTTGGGCGGGAACTCTGGAAACACCATATATTTT
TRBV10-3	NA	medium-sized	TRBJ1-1	CAVNSGGRHTEAFF	TGTGCCGTCAACTCGGGAGGTCGGCACACTGAAGCTTTCTTT
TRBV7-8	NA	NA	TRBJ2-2	CASSLEDQGELFF	TGTGCCAGCAGCTTAGAGGATCAGGGGGAGCTGTTTTTT
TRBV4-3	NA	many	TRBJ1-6	CASSQDRELNSPLHF	TGCGCCAGCAGCCAAGACAGAGAGCTTAATTCACCCCTCCACTTT